This T cell receptor (beta chain) stems from a study of shared clonotypes between healthy human individuals. Turning to the study itself: The study used three CD4 naive, three CD4 memory, two CD8 naive and one CD8 memory plate per donor. Study outcomes and limitations: Larger estimated richness was generally recorded for naive subsets relative to memory subsets. Non-shared clonotypes were found to have lower generation probabilities than the clonotypes that were shared by all four of the sorted-subset donors.

This clone was counted a few times. Its antigen is as yet unknown. The J segment lost 7 bases and the V segment lost 6 bases, leaving 6 bases of the junction unmatched. Germline CDR1 MDHEN, CDR2 SYDVKM. This CDR3 region has 12 residues. Running of the assay took place at deep level. Profiled with immunoSEQ multiplex PCR; TCRdb holds only in-frame clones, not every one. Of 600,000 to 800,000 clones detected, about two thirds appear once; the ten largest clones hold under 2%. Source material: memory CD4+ T cells sorted from blood. Indicated subset: CD45RA-negative fraction. The rearrangement links TRBV28 to TRBJ2-7; 7 bases line up with TRBD2. This TCR came from a woman in her twenties or thirties in good health. CDR3 residues: CASRGREKEQYF. The CDR3, as DNA: TGTGCCAGCAGAGGGAGGGAAAAGGAGCAGTACTTC.